The 18 T cell receptor beta chains below come from one sample, sequenced in a study of Ad26.COV2.S vaccination and SARS-CoV-2 variants (dated by TCRdb to the early 2020s). The sample's treatment or condition label is to be understood as: 15 to 20 received Ad26.COV2.S at low or high dose, single or two shots; several received placebo; per-sample allocation not given. Repertoires of vaccine and placebo recipients were sequenced from samples collected on day 63 after the first injection. The library relied on the immunoSEQ multiplex PCR assay. The clones in this table, taken by TCRdb from immuneACCESS, are in-frame only. Not every clone is retained; where verified, under half of the shortfall comes from an unresolved V gene, and the cause of the rest is unknown. Here the sample has approximately 410,000 clones; 85% to 90% occur a single time. Around 3.6% of the sample lies in the top ten. Sample: peripheral blood, taken in a trial of Ad26.COV2.S vaccine versus placebo. The receptors stem from a person aged 18 to 65 who received the Ad26.COV2.S COVID-19 vaccine or a placebo.

This clone was seen more than once but under ten times. CDR3 nucleotides: TGTGCCAGCAGCTTGAACTCCGGGACTTATAACTATGGCTACACCTTC. Its translation: CASSLNSGTYNYGYTF. This chain uses TRBV5-8 with TRBJ1-2; a possible D gene is TRBD1 (5 bases). Germline-derived CDR1 and CDR2 are SGHTS and YDEGEE. This CDR3 contains 16 residues. V was shortened by 1 base and J by 1 base, with 14 bases between the two germline ends.

The V call is TRBV5-1, the J call TRBJ2-1, with TRBD2 identical over 15 bases. Germline V lookup: CDR1 SGHRS, CDR2 YFSETQ. This CDR3 contains 15 residues. Trimming took 4 bases from V and 8 from J; bases not matched to a gene: 4. In DNA form, the CDR3 reads TGCGCCAGCAGCCCCGGACTAGCGGGGGGGTATGAGCAGTTCTTC. Protein product: CASSPGLAGGYEQFF.

J is TRBJ1-3 and V is TRBV10-3; 8 bases agree with TRBD1. CDR1 and CDR2 from the germline V gene are ENHRY and SYGVKD. J was trimmed by 3 bases and V by 2 bases; bases with no gene match: 6. The CDR3 sequence is 16 residues long. In nucleotides, the CDR3 is TGTGCCATCAGTGAGCCTGCCAGGGGGCATGGAAACACCATATATTTT. Translated: CAISEPARGHGNTIYF.

The rearrangement joins TRBV10-2 to TRBJ2-2, with D perhaps matching TRBD2 (6 bases). CDR3 size: 14 residues. CDR1 is WSHSY, CDR2 SAAADI, per germline. V was trimmed by 6 bases and J by 5 bases, leaving 13 bases between them. CDR3 in DNA: TGCGCCAGCAGCGGGACTGGTCGTACCGGGGAGCTGTTTTTT. Its translation: CASSGTGRTGELFF.

The chain employs TRBV6-2 or TRBV6-3 and TRBJ2-5; D possibly corresponds to TRBD1 (6 bases). The CDR3 has 14 amino acids. CDR1 and CDR2 (germline): MNHEY, SVGEGT. V lost 1 base and J 5 bases, leaving 11 bases between the germline ends. CDR3 in DNA: TGTGCCAGCAGTTACTATGGGGGCACTGAGACCCAGTACTTC. It is translated as CASSYYGGTETQYF.

This clone was seen a few times. The chain is built from TRBV9 and TRBJ1-3, with TRBD1 as a possible D gene (5 bases). This CDR3 is built from 18 residues. Germline CDR1 reads SGDLS; CDR2 reads YYNGEE. Trimming removed 3 bases from V and 3 bases from J, with 22 bases in between. CDR3 sequence (DNA): TGTGCCAGCAGCGCCAGCCTGAGGGCGCCAGGGTTTGGAAACACCATATATTTT. Protein product: CASSASLRAPGFGNTIYF.

The chain joins TRBV11-1 to TRBJ1-5, with D perhaps TRBD1 (5 bases). V shed 5 bases and J shed 7 bases, with 12 bases lying between them. The CDR3 is made up of 13 amino acids. Germline-derived CDR1 and CDR2 are SGHAT and FQDESV (reference sequence). CDR3 sequence (DNA): TGTGCCAGCAGCGGTCGGGCAGGGCAGCCCCAGCATTTT. It yields the protein CASSGRAGQPQHF.

V is TRBV9 and J is TRBJ2-3; the D gene is possibly TRBD2 (6 bases). This CDR3 is 12 amino acids long. Trimming took off 4 bases at V and 15 bases at J, with 18 bases between the two ends. Germline lookup yields CDR1 SGDLS and CDR2 YYNGEE. CDR3 DNA: TGTGCCAGCAGCAGCGGCGGGGCCTCCAGATATTTT. Protein product: CASSSGGASRYF.

This chain links TRBV27 with TRBJ1-5; the match to TRBD1 covers 7 bases. The CDR3 length is 17 residues. Per germline, CDR1 MNHEY and CDR2 SMNVEV (reference sequence). J gave up 4 bases and V 6 bases, and 15 bases lay outside the gene matches. In DNA form, the CDR3 reads TGTGCCAGCAGCCTCGTTTCTCGGGACAGCGGTAATCAGCCCCAGCATTTT. It yields the protein CASSLVSRDSGNQPQHF.

The chain couples TRBV4-3 to TRBJ2-7; D possibly corresponds to TRBD2 (5 bases). Per the germline V gene, CDR1 is LGHNA and CDR2 is YSLEER. V lost 4 bases, J lost 4 bases, and 11 bases lay in between. The CDR3 covers 13 residues. The CDR3 sequence: CASSPGSGYEQYF. The CDR3 DNA reads TGCGCCAGCAGCCCGGGCTCGGGATACGAGCAGTACTTC.

The CDR3 nucleotides read TGTGCCAGCACCGTAGGACAGGCCTACGAGCAGTACTTC. This codes for CASTVGQAYEQYF. The gene calls are TRBV6-5 and TRBJ2-7; 7 bases align to TRBD1. CDR1 is MNHEY, CDR2 SVGAGI, per germline. The CDR3 covers 13 residues. The junction had 5 bases not matched to a gene; V was cut back by 7 bases and J by 2 bases.

The chain uses TRBV4-3 and TRBJ1-2, with D uncertain. V dropped 1 base and J dropped 4 bases, with 16 bases sitting between them. The CDR3 runs to 16 residues. CDR1 and CDR2 (germline): LGHNA, YSLEER. The CDR3 reads CASSQGQAPGPYGYTF. In nucleotides, the CDR3 is TGCGCCAGCAGCCAAGGTCAAGCGCCAGGCCCCTATGGCTACACCTTC.

V gene TRBV19 combines with J gene TRBJ2-1; 11 bases line up with TRBD2. The trim removed 3 bases at V and 3 bases at J, leaving 7 bases unmatched. This CDR3 region has 17 residues. CDR1 and CDR2 from the germline V gene are LNHDA and SQIVND (reference sequence). This CDR3 reads CASSIQYGTSGYNEQFF. The DNA of the CDR3 is TGTGCCAGTAGTATCCAATACGGGACTAGCGGCTACAATGAGCAGTTCTTC.

The chain couples TRBV29-1 to TRBJ1-3; no reliable D call. V shed 5 bases and J shed 0 bases, with 8 bases lying between them. The germline V gene encodes CDR1 SQVTM and CDR2 ANQGSEA. The CDR3 spans 13 residues. The CDR3 DNA is TGCAGCGTTTGGTCAGACTCTGGAAACACCATATATTTT. It codes for CSVWSDSGNTIYF.

This rearrangement joins TRBV27 to TRBJ2-1; tentatively, D is TRBD1 (6 bases). The V gene lost 4 bases and the J gene lost 7 bases, with 11 bases spanning the gap. CDR3 length equals 13 residues. CDR1 is MNHEY and CDR2 is SMNVEV in the germline V gene (reference sequence). The CDR3 loop reads CASSYARGNEQFF. As DNA, the CDR3 is TGTGCCAGCAGTTACGCGAGGGGGAATGAGCAGTTCTTC.

The genes are TRBV4-3 and TRBJ1-6, with D maybe TRBD1 (6 bases). There are 18 residues in the CDR3. V shed 3 bases and J shed 10 bases, with 25 bases lying between them. CDR1 and CDR2 from the germline V gene are LGHNA and YSLEER. The chain's CDR3 is CASSQARMDRGMGSPLHF. The CDR3 region has the DNA TGCGCCAGCAGCCAGGCCAGAATGGACAGAGGAATGGGGTCACCCCTCCACTTT.

This chain connects TRBV25-1 to TRBJ1-6; 7 bases map to TRBD1. Germline CDR1 is MGHDK and CDR2 is SYGVNS. The CDR3 is 12 amino acids. The J segment lost 8 bases and the V segment lost 8 bases, leaving 3 bases of the junction unmatched. The CDR3 sequence is CASHRGYSPLHF. CDR3 nucleotide sequence: TGTGCCAGCCACAGGGGATATTCACCCCTCCACTTT.

The rearrangement joins TRBV7-2 to TRBJ1-5, with D maybe TRBD1 (6 bases). This CDR3 has 16 amino acids. V shed 1 base and J shed 1 base, with 11 bases lying between them. Per germline, CDR1 SGHTA and CDR2 FQGNSA. The CDR3 DNA follows: TGTGCCAGCAGCTTAGGCCCAACAGGGAGCAATCAGCCCCAGCATTTT. Encoded protein: CASSLGPTGSNQPQHF.